Included here is one T cell receptor beta chain sequence, with context. Its antigen is currently unknown. V was trimmed by 3 bases and J by 0 bases, leaving 11 bases between them. This CDR3 has 15 amino acids. Germline values: CDR1 SGDLS, CDR2 YYNGEE. Positive CCR7 selection of CD45RO-negative cells yielded the naive CD8 cells, and terminally differentiated effector memory CD45RA+ cells were excluded. Caucasian adults living in Nashville, Tennessee, provided all samples. The sample belongs to a study of shared clonotypes between healthy human individuals. Method: immunoSEQ multiplex PCR; TCRdb's copy keeps in-frame clones and lacks some. The sample lists 650,000 to 800,000 clones, under 95% occurring once. General study findings and limits: Shared clonotypes: about 5.3% naive CD4, roughly 3.5% naive CD8, about 2.5% memory CD4, 0.35% to 0.5% memory CD8.

V usage is TRBV9 and J usage is TRBJ2-3; possibly TRBD2 for D (5 bases). The receptor was derived from a man aged 25 to 40 in good health. The sequenced material came from naive CD8+ T cells sorted from blood. Here the CDR3 DNA reads TGTGCCAGCAGCGAGTACGACTATAGCACAGATACGCAGTATTTT. It specifies CASSEYDYSTDTQYF. The whole variable domain, remainder taken from reference TRBV9 and TRBJ2-3, is DSGVTQTPKHLITATGQRVTLRCSPRSGDLSVYWYQQSLDQGLQFLIQYYNGEERAKGNILERFSAQQFPDLHSELNLSSLELGDSALYFCASSEYDYSTDTQYFGPGTRLTVL.